The present TCR beta chain was sequenced within a study of blood T cell repertoires in COVID-19. Sequenced by immunoSEQ multiplex PCR; TCRdb stores in-frame clones only, minus some. The table lists under 300,000 clones, over 75% of them singletons. CDR3 length: 13 residues. V lost 4 bases, J lost 3 bases, and 2 bases stayed unmatched. The germline V gene has CDR1 KGHSH and CDR2 LQKENI. This rearrangement joins TRBV18 to TRBJ1-1, with 7 nucleotides matching TRBD1. Sequencing was done on a sample of peripheral blood. The sequence derives from a woman in her seventies with acute or convalescent COVID-19. CDR3 region: CASSLDRDTEAFF. In DNA form, the CDR3 reads TGTGCCAGCTCACTTGACAGGGACACTGAAGCTTTCTTT.